Following are 20 T cell receptor beta chains from one sample sequenced in a study of CD8+CD57+ T cells in acquired aplastic anemia. TCR beta VDJ and CDR3 profiling used genomic DNA as template. TCRdb passed the reads through MiXCR, listing each CDR3 protein once. In the table there are about 81,000 distinct CDR3 sequences, under 50% of which are singletons. The sequencing sample was made of sorted CD4+, CD8+, or CD8+CD57+ T cells (not recorded which) from PBMCs. These receptors were collected from a human donor in good health, serving as a control.

The chain links TRBV7-2 to TRBJ2-1, with 9 bases aligning to TRBD1. Germline V gene sequence: CDR1 SGHTA, CDR2 FQGNSA. This CDR3 has 15 residues. J gave up 10 bases and V 0 bases, and 7 bases lay outside the gene matches. DNA for the CDR3: TGTGCCAGCAGCTTAGCGGGACAGGGTGTAGGCGAGCAGTTCTTC. Its translation is CASSLAGQGVGEQFF.

This chain connects TRBV3-1 to TRBJ1-2, with 9 bases identical to TRBD1. Germline CDR1 reads LGHDT; CDR2 reads YNNKEL (reference sequence). The CDR3 runs to 17 residues. Trimming cost V 0 bases and J 4 bases; bases outside gene matches: 9. CDR3 sequence: CASSQEFRTGVVYGYTF. The CDR3 DNA reads TGTGCCAGCAGCCAAGAATTCAGGACAGGGGTTGTCTATGGCTACACCTTC.

This clonotype has just a few counts. This may stem from a read error, because a much larger clone lies one nucleotide away. This chain uses TRBV11-1 with TRBJ2-1; D gene unclear. The germline V gene has CDR1 SGHAT and CDR2 FQDESV (reference sequence). The CDR3 covers 11 residues. The CDR3 DNA reads as TGTGCCAGCAGCCCCTACCTTGAGCAGTCCTTC. Protein sequence: CASSPYLEQSF.

On this clonotype itself: This likely comes from a read error, as the CDR3 has no conserved phenylalanine or tryptophan at its end. This chain joins TRBV11-1 and TRBJ2-3; 15 bases line up with TRBD2. Germline trimming cut 5 bases from V and 4 bases from J; bases unmatched to any gene: 4. Per germline, CDR1 SGHAT and CDR2 FQDESV (reference sequence). This CDR3 has 16 residues. CDR3 in amino acids: CASSARTSGRADTQYL. CDR3 DNA: TGTGCCAGCAGCGCAAGGACTAGCGGGAGGGCAGATACGCAGTATCTT.

Comment on this clonotype: One end of the junction is discordant with germline, which a read error may explain. This rearrangement joins TRBV19 to TRBJ2-7; D is possibly TRBD2 (7 bases). The length of the CDR3 is 12 residues. Germline CDR1 reads LNHDA; CDR2 reads SQIVND (reference sequence). CDR3 sequence reads: CATTGGSYGQYF. In nucleotides, the CDR3 is TGTGCCACGACGGGGGGCTCCTACGGGCAGTACTTC.

This clonotype was seen many times. V gene TRBV11-3 combines with J gene TRBJ2-7; 9 nucleotides line up with TRBD1. CDR1 is SGHNT and CDR2 is YENEEA in the germline V gene. The CDR3 sequence is 14 residues long. With 5 bases clipped from V and 5 bases from J, the junction kept 7 bases outside the gene matches. The chain's CDR3 is CASSPGTGIHEQYF. CDR3 DNA sequence: TGTGCCAGCAGCCCCGGGACAGGGATCCACGAGCAGTACTTC.

This clonotype came up a few times. CDR3 protein: CASSPPEAYEQYF. CDR3 nucleotides: TGTGCCAGCTCACCACCCGAGGCCTACGAGCAGTACTTC. The chain combines TRBV18 with TRBJ2-7; D unclear. There are 13 residues in the CDR3. Germline-derived CDR1 and CDR2 are KGHSH and LQKENI. Trimming removed 0 bases from V and 2 bases from J, with 5 bases in between.

Ten or more counts support this clonotype. V is TRBV7-9 and J is TRBJ1-2; 7 bases fit TRBD1. V gave up 5 bases and J gave up 2 bases; unmatched junction bases: 2. Germline CDR1 and CDR2: SEHNR and FQNEAQ (reference sequence). This CDR3 region has 13 residues. The CDR3 reads CASSRGQNYGYTF. The CDR3 DNA is TGTGCCAGCAGCCGGGGACAGAACTATGGCTACACCTTC.

This sequence joins TRBV20-1 and TRBJ2-1; 8 nucleotides match TRBD2. V was pared by 0 bases and J by 10 bases, with 11 bases of the junction left unmatched. This CDR3 is built from 15 residues. Germline V gene lookup returns CDR1 DFQATT and CDR2 SNEGSKA (reference sequence). The CDR3 here is CSARDESGGVEEQFF. The CDR3, as DNA: TGCAGTGCTAGAGATGAGTCGGGAGGGGTGGAGGAGCAGTTCTTC.

As to this clonotype: Since a much larger clone is just one base distant, this may be a read error. J is TRBJ2-5 and V is TRBV9; TRBD2 aligns across 10 bases. V shed 0 bases, J shed 7 bases, and the junction held 6 bases outside the gene matches. Looked up from germline, CDR1 is SGDLS and CDR2 is YYNGEE. The CDR3 length is 15 residues. The CDR3 region is CASSVDLAGGGTQYF. The CDR3, as DNA: TGTGCCAGCAGCGTAGACTTAGCGGGGGGAGGGACCCAGTACTTC.

Note on this clonotype: This sequence may be a read error, since a much larger clone differs from it by one base. The gene calls are TRBV6-5 and TRBJ1-2; no reliable D call. The CDR3 length is 15 residues. In germline, CDR1 is MNHEY, CDR2 SVGAGI. In DNA, the CDR3 is TGTGCCAGCAGTTACTCGGTGGGCAATAACTGTGGCTACACCTTC. Translated: CASSYSVGNNCGYTF.

About this clonotype itself: This may be a read error: a much more frequent sequence differs by one nucleotide. This chain uses TRBV9 with TRBJ2-1, with 7 positions matching TRBD1. This CDR3 is built from 14 residues. Germline V gene sequence: CDR1 SGDLS, CDR2 YYNGEE. CDR3 sequence reads: CASSLGQIRNEQLF. The CDR3 region has the DNA TGTGCCAGCAGCTTGGGACAGATTCGCAATGAGCAGCTCTTC.

The rearrangement links TRBV24-1 to TRBJ2-3; D possibly corresponds to TRBD1 (5 bases). This CDR3 has 13 residues. Germline V CDR1 and CDR2: KGHDR, SFDVKD. Trimming shortened V by 6 bases and J by 11 bases, and 17 bases separated the two germline ends. The CDR3 DNA is TGTGCCACCAGTTTAACAGGAAAGAGTGAGCAGTATTTT. Residues: CATSLTGKSEQYF.

The V and J genes are TRBV10-3 and TRBJ1-2; 10 bases fit TRBD1. After removal of 10 bases from V and 8 bases from J, the junction contained 10 bases not matched to a gene. The CDR3 is 13 residues long. CDR1 is ENHRY, CDR2 SYGVKD, per germline. The chain's CDR3 is CATTPGQGIGYTF. Written as DNA, the CDR3 is TGTGCCACCACTCCGGGACAGGGGATAGGCTACACCTTC.

Many counts were recorded for this clonotype. This chain uses TRBV27 with TRBJ2-5, with D unclear. CDR3 length: 12 amino acids. Trimming cost V 3 bases and J 5 bases, with 7 bases left between them. Germline CDR1 is MNHEY and CDR2 is SMNVEV (reference sequence). The CDR3 DNA is TGTGCCAGCAGTTTCCCCCGTGAGACCCAGTACTTC. Translation gives CASSFPRETQYF.

In regard to this clonotype: One end of the junction does not line up with germline, which may come from a read error. The chain couples TRBV2 to TRBJ2-7, with D possibly being TRBD1 (5 bases). The CDR3 covers 14 residues. The germline gives CDR1 SNHLY, CDR2 FYNNEI. For the CDR3, the DNA is TGTGCCAGCAGCGAAGGGGCAGTCCCTTACGAGCAGTACTTC. Encoded protein: CASSEGAVPYEQYF.

The sample holds many counts of this clonotype. Here the CDR3 reads CASSLGTLAFF. DNA for the CDR3: TGCGCCAGCAGCTTGGGGACGTTGGCTTTCTTT. V and J are TRBV5-1 and TRBJ1-1; D unclear. The CDR3 runs 11 residues. V dropped 0 bases and J dropped 11 bases, with 8 bases sitting between them. Germline V lookup: CDR1 SGHRS, CDR2 YFSETQ.

This clonotype came up once. The rearrangement links TRBV12-5 to TRBJ2-2; the D is unclear. The V end lost 2 bases, the J end lost 1 base, and 2 bases lay between the germline ends. The germline V gene has CDR1 LGHNT and CDR2 FRNRAP. There are 13 residues in the CDR3. CDR3 nucleotide sequence: TGTGCTAGTGGTTTGATGAACACCGGGGAGCTGTTTTTT. This encodes CASGLMNTGELFF.

This sequence joins TRBV20-1 and TRBJ2-2; no reliable D call. The CDR3 length is 13 residues. Trimming took 6 bases from V and 4 from J, leaving 12 bases between them. Germline assignment: CDR1 DFQATT and CDR2 SNEGSKA (reference sequence). This CDR3 reads CSAPRSVTGELFF. CDR3 DNA sequence: TGCAGTGCCCCTCGTTCCGTCACCGGGGAGCTGTTTTTT.

The gene calls are TRBV25-1 and TRBJ2-3, with 9 nucleotides matching TRBD2. Germline assignment: CDR1 MGHDK and CDR2 SYGVNS. Trimming removed 4 bases from V and 3 bases from J; junction bases left unmatched: 5. The CDR3 consists of 15 residues. In nucleotides, the CDR3 is TGTGCCAGCAGTGCCCTAGCGGGGCAGACAGATACGCAGTATTTT. Amino acid sequence: CASSALAGQTDTQYF.